What follows is one TCR beta chain and its context. The specificity of this receptor is unknown. The sample holds no much larger clone one base away, and base qualities are not on file. This sample was included in a study of T cell responses to AZD1222 COVID-19 vaccine (dated by TCRdb to the early 2020s). With respect to the entire study: A total of 233 trial participants underwent TCR sequencing, of whom approximately 200 had received two doses of AZD1222 and some 26 had received two doses of the MenACWY control vaccine. Trial participants were enrolled by age into 18-55, 56-69 and 70-plus year subgroups, with about 150, 28 and 57 TCR-sequenced participants respectively. The study at large found these results: CD4 TCRs associated with the vaccine covered the entire spike protein, and the dominant responses were in regions 160-218 and 743-854. Because no day 14 peak-response samples were available, repertoires were characterized only after the peak T cell response. Participants were mostly white British and included more females than males, and it was suggested by the authors that clonal diversity may have been underestimated. Epitopes outside the regions mutated in the B.1.351 and B.1.1.7 variants were reportedly recognized by nearly half of the unique spike-specific TCRs. Only 5 to 7 AZD1222 recipients were SARS-CoV-2 seropositive at baseline, limiting conclusions about previously exposed vaccinees. A significant rise in spike-specific TCR breadth and depth was observed after two AZD1222 doses relative to day 0 and relative to MenACWY recipients. In the small 56-69-year group, the increase in depth fell short of significance, most likely because of low power.

Via the germline V gene (reference sequence), CDR1 is MNHEY and CDR2 SMNVEV. The CDR3 runs 14 residues from the cysteine to the phenylalanine. The sequence is cut down to CDR3 DNA, 42 bases in frame from base 1. Clipping removes 3 bases from V and 3 bases from J, with 2 as the unmatched junction base count. The CDR3 regions of human TCRbeta chains were subjected to immunosequencing. On the study's bioinformatics: Repertoire TCRs were checked for matches against a reference library of SARS-CoV-2-specific TCRs that had been generated using the MIRA antigen-specificity platform. Breadth was defined as the fraction of unique TCRs that were SARS-CoV-2-associated. Depth was defined as the fraction of total T cells that were SARS-CoV-2-associated. Using the MIRA data, every spike-specific TCR was mapped to the spike region that the TCR reacted to and assigned to either a CD4 or a CD8 class. Log10-transformed breadth and depth values were compared by one-way ANOVA with Sidak's multiple comparisons tests. The immuneACCESS repertoire file appears here via TCRdb, limited to in-frame rearrangements. These files lack a portion of the clones; in checked studies, under half of the deficit traces to unresolved V genes, and the cause of the others is not known. The DNA gave D and trimming, while V, J and clone size come from that table. Within this sample are fewer than 150,000 clones, with about nine tenths of them counted one time only. About 6.5% of the sample rests with the top ten.

What this sample's time point label stands for: about 28 days (+/-7) after the second vaccine dose. AZD1222 recipients whose second dose came at about 4 weeks and those whose second dose came at about 12 weeks were combined into one group, since spike-specific TCR depth and breadth did not differ between the two schedules. Samples from vaccinated people were obtained from the UK trials COV001 and COV002, which included a single-blind randomized controlled phase 2/3 trial of AZD1222 (ChAdOx1 nCoV-19) in healthy adults. Trial participant PBMC samples were collected at day 0 and day 28 after the second dose for TCRbeta chain sequencing.

Sample: peripheral blood, taken 28 days after the second AZD1222 dose. This receptor was taken from an adult who received the AZD1222 COVID-19 vaccine. The chain is made from TRBV27 and TRBJ2-7; 10 bases in between match TRBD1. The bases are TGTGCCAGCAGTTTCGGACAGGGGGTCTACGAGCAGTACTTC. It translates to CASSFGQGVYEQYF.